Listed below are T cell receptor beta chains from one sample, sequenced in a study of blood T cell repertoires in COVID-19. Assay: immunoSEQ multiplex PCR; the TCRdb copy retains only in-frame clones and omits some. The data contain 300,000 to 350,000 clones, 75% to 90% of them singletons. The specimen was peripheral blood. Source of these receptors: a man in his late teens or twenties with active or convalescent COVID-19. CDR3s include the opening cysteine and the closing phenylalanine or tryptophan. A D gene is named only where the DNA matches it firmly. Clone sizes are given selectively: once, few, many, or a class where the clone is expanded.

j_call,clone_size,d_call,v_call,cdr3_aa,cdr3_nt
TRBJ1-2,few,.,TRBV7-9,CASSLAPGYYGYTF,TGTGCCAGCAGCTTAGCGCCAGGGTACTATGGCTACACCTTC
TRBJ2-3,once,.,TRBV27,CASSFERDNTDTQYF,TGTGCCAGCAGTTTCGAACGGGACAACACAGATACGCAGTATTTT
TRBJ2-2,.,.,TRBV19,CASSPRTDTGELFF,TGTGCCAGTAGTCCCCGGACAGACACCGGGGAGCTGTTTTTT
TRBJ2-3,.,.,TRBV2,CASSPLKAHGDTQYF,TGTGCCAGCAGTCCTCTTAAAGCCCACGGGGATACGCAGTATTTT
TRBJ1-3,.,.,TRBV7-9,CASSRSGTGNTIYF,TGTGCCAGCAGCAGGTCCGGGACAGGAAACACCATATATTTT
TRBJ2-1,.,.,TRBV27,CASSSLLKQFF,TGTGCCAGCAGTTCGCTATTAAAGCAGTTCTTC
TRBJ1-5,.,.,TRBV19,CASSADRAYSNQPQHF,TGTGCCAGTAGTGCGGACAGAGCTTATAGCAATCAGCCCCAGCATTTT
TRBJ2-7,.,TRBD1,TRBV19,CASSILGQGDYEQYF,TGTGCCAGTAGTATCTTAGGACAGGGCGATTACGAGCAGTACTTC
TRBJ2-1,.,.,TRBV11-2,CASSLIARASNEQFF,TGTGCCAGCAGCTTAATAGCGCGCGCTAGCAATGAGCAGTTCTTC
TRBJ1-4,.,TRBD1,TRBV5-1,CASSFVGQEGEKLFF,TGCGCCAGCAGCTTCGTGGGACAGGAGGGTGAAAAACTGTTTTTT
TRBJ2-7,.,.,TRBV4-1,CASSPEGLPYEQYF,TGCGCCAGCAGCCCAGAGGGCCTGCCCTACGAGCAGTACTTC
TRBJ1-2,.,TRBD1,TRBV9,CASSVVTGEGYTF,TGTGCCAGCAGCGTAGTAACAGGGGAAGGCTACACCTTC
TRBJ2-2,.,.,TRBV27,CASSLWIQGSTGELFF,TGTGCCAGCAGTTTATGGATACAGGGTTCAACCGGGGAGCTGTTTTTT
TRBJ2-5,.,TRBD2,TRBV7-3,CASSTQAGGAETQYF,TGTGCCAGCAGCACCCAAGCGGGAGGTGCGGAGACCCAGTACTTC
TRBJ2-7,.,TRBD2,TRBV23-1,CASSRRDASSGTAYEQYF,TGCGCCAGCAGTCGCAGGGACGCGTCTAGCGGGACCGCCTACGAGCAGTACTTC
TRBJ1-5,.,TRBD1,TRBV4-1,CASSQTGLNQPQHF,TGCGCCAGCAGCCAGACAGGGCTCAATCAGCCCCAGCATTTT
TRBJ2-2,.,.,TRBV7-5,CARSLWYASGGAPRELFF,TGTGCCAGAAGCTTATGGTATGCTAGCGGGGGGGCCCCAAGGGAGCTGTTTTTT
TRBJ1-1,.,TRBD1,TRBV13,CASSAHSVGTGSEAFF,TGTGCCAGCAGCGCACATTCCGTTGGGACAGGGTCTGAAGCTTTCTTT
TRBJ1-2,.,.,TRBV6-6,CASSYTTNNNYGYTF,TGTGCCAGCAGTTATACGACAAATAATAACTATGGCTACACCTTC
TRBJ2-1,.,TRBD2,TRBV15,CATSRHSGTLNEQFF,TGTGCCACCAGCCGACATAGCGGGACTTTGAATGAGCAGTTCTTC
TRBJ2-2,.,TRBD1,TRBV24-1,CATSDPDRVTANTGELFF,TGTGCCACCAGTGACCCGGACAGGGTTACAGCGAACACCGGGGAGCTGTTTTTT
TRBJ1-4,once,TRBD1,TRBV7-9,CASSRTGGNEKLFF,TGTGCCAGCAGCCGGACAGGGGGGAATGAAAAACTGTTTTTT
TRBJ2-1,.,TRBD2,TRBV6-1,CASSELAGGANEQFF,TGTGCCAGCAGTGAGCTAGCGGGAGGGGCCAATGAGCAGTTCTTC
TRBJ2-4,.,.,TRBV28,CASSFGGDIAKNIQYF,TGTGCCAGCAGTTTTGGCGGTGATATAGCCAAAAACATTCAGTACTTC
TRBJ1-1,.,.,TRBV7-9,CASSLDMNTEAFF,TGTGCCAGCAGCTTAGATATGAACACTGAAGCTTTCTTT
TRBJ1-2,.,.,TRBV7-9,CASSFLQFNYGYTF,TGTGCCAGCAGCTTTCTGCAGTTTAACTATGGCTACACCTTC
TRBJ2-1,.,.,TRBV12-5,CASGLALNAGRNNEQFF,TGTGCTAGTGGTTTGGCCCTTAATGCAGGGAGGAACAATGAGCAGTTCTTC
TRBJ1-4,.,.,TRBV11-3,CASSSGGGENEKLFF,TGTGCCAGCAGCAGCGGAGGGGGGGAGAACGAAAAACTGTTTTTT
TRBJ2-2,once,TRBD2,TRBV28,CASSLRAGDGELFF,TGTGCCAGCAGTTTACGAGCGGGAGACGGGGAGCTGTTTTTT
TRBJ1-2,.,TRBD1,TRBV29-1,CSVGDSRRYGGTF,TGCAGCGTAGGGGACAGCCGCCGCTACGGCGGCACCTTC
TRBJ1-4,.,TRBD1,TRBV5-1,CASSSRGHEKLFF,TGCGCCAGCAGTTCCAGGGGGCATGAAAAACTGTTTTTT
TRBJ1-3,.,TRBD1,TRBV29-1,CSVDESTGLSGNTIYF,TGCAGCGTTGACGAATCGACAGGGCTCTCTGGAAACACCATATATTTT
TRBJ2-5,.,TRBD1,TRBV6-1,CASSERTGSQETQYF,TGTGCCAGCAGTGAAAGGACAGGGAGCCAAGAGACCCAGTACTTC
TRBJ1-2,few,TRBD1,TRBV6-1,CASSEDRGPIYGYTF,TGTGCCAGCAGTGAAGACAGGGGACCGATCTATGGCTACACCTTC
TRBJ1-2,few,TRBD1,TRBV5-4,CASSSGQWPGYTF,TGTGCCAGCAGCTCGGGACAGTGGCCTGGCTACACCTTC
TRBJ2-4,.,.,TRBV6-5,CASRFGTFENIQYF,TGTGCCAGCAGATTCGGGACATTTGAGAACATTCAGTACTTC
TRBJ2-4,.,TRBD1,TRBV25-1,CASSGGPGQAQGIQYF,TGTGCCAGCAGTGGAGGACCGGGACAGGCGCAGGGCATTCAGTACTTC
TRBJ1-1,.,TRBD1,TRBV2,CASSEDRGNTEAFF,TGTGCCAGCAGTGAAGACAGGGGGAACACTGAAGCTTTCTTT
TRBJ1-3,once,.,TRBV28,CASSPNSGNTIYF,TGTGCCAGCAGCCCTAATTCTGGAAACACCATATATTTT
TRBJ2-7,.,.,TRBV10-3,CAISDSKYEQYF,TGTGCCATCAGTGACTCTAAGTACGAGCAGTACTTC
TRBJ1-1,.,.,TRBV27,CASSFSGDGTEAFF,TGTGCCAGCAGTTTTTCAGGGGACGGAACTGAAGCTTTCTTT
TRBJ2-7,.,.,TRBV15,CATSRDLSQVDEQYF,TGTGCCACCAGCAGAGATCTTTCCCAGGTGGACGAGCAGTACTTC
TRBJ2-7,.,TRBD2,TRBV4-1,CASSQEPPGTSGDEQYF,TGCGCCAGCAGCCAAGAGCCACCCGGGACTAGCGGGGACGAGCAGTACTTC
TRBJ1-5,.,.,TRBV6-5,CASRSHRNSNQPQHF,TGTGCCAGCAGGAGTCACCGAAATAGCAATCAGCCCCAGCATTTT
TRBJ2-4,.,.,TRBV6-2/TRBV6-3,CASSPGEGPGNIQYF,TGTGCCAGCAGCCCAGGGGAGGGGCCCGGAAACATTCAGTACTTC
TRBJ1-5,.,TRBD1,TRBV14,CASSRTGTSNQPQHF,TGTGCCAGCAGCCGGACAGGAACTAGCAATCAGCCCCAGCATTTT